The subject of this entry is one TCR beta chain. What it binds is unknown. Germline lookup yields CDR1 MNHEY and CDR2 SMNVEV (reference sequence). J was trimmed by 8 bases and V by 5 bases; bases with no gene match: 10. CDR3 size: 15 residues. The sample belongs to a study of beta chain features in type 1 diabetes. Study-wide results and caveats: Patients with Type 1 diabetes showed moderately but significantly shorter TCRB CDR3s in all four CD4+ subsets. Compared with healthy donors, patients appeared to share more similar naive, central memory and regulatory TCRB repertoires. PCR might show a preference for shorter templates, equally across patients and controls.

All of the isolated RNA was reverse transcribed, so expressed TCRB transcripts were sequenced. The table came from immunoSEQ multiplex PCR; TCRdb's copy has only in-frame clones and leaves some out. The profile covers 23,000 or so clones, with about two thirds appearing a single time and around 4% taken by the ten largest. Purity exceeding 95% was reached by all sorted populations. The origin of this receptor is a man aged 18 to 29 with type 1 diabetes. Material: Tregs from blood. J is TRBJ2-4 and V is TRBV27; 9 nucleotides line up with TRBD1. CDR3 DNA: TGTGCCAGCAGTCAGCTAGGGACAGGGATCCACATTCAGTACTTC. Protein product: CASSQLGTGIHIQYF.